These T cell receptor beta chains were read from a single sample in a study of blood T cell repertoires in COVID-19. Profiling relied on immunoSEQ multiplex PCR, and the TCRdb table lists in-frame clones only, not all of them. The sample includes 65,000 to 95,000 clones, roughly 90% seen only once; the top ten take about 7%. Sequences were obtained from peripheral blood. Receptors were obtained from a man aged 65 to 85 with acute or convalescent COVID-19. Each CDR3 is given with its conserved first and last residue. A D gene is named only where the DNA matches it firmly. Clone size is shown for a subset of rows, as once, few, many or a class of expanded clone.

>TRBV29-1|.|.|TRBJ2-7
CSVLTRGPPYEQYF
TGCAGCGTTCTGACGCGGGGGCCCCCCTACGAGCAGTACTTC
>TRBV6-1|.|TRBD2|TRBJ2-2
CASSAGLAANTGELFF
TGTGCCAGCAGTGCGGGACTAGCGGCGAACACCGGGGAGCTGTTTTTT
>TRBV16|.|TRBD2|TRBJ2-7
CASSRLTSGEQYF
TGTGCCAGCAGTCGCTTAACTAGCGGGGAGCAGTACTTC
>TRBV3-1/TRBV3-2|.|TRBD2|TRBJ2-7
CASSVTGTSGIFGPYEQYF
TGTGCCAGCAGCGTAACCGGGACTAGCGGGATATTTGGTCCCTACGAGCAGTACTTC
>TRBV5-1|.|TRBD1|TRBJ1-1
CASSSQQGALGEAFF
TGCGCCAGCAGCTCGCAACAGGGGGCCTTGGGTGAAGCTTTCTTT
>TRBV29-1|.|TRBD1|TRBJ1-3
CSARQGSGNTIYF
TGCAGCGCAAGACAGGGTTCTGGAAACACCATATATTTT
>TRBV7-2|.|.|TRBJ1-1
CASSLTRNTEAFF
TGTGCCAGCAGCTTAACAAGGAACACTGAAGCTTTCTTT
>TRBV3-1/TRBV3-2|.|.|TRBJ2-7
CASSQERGVSEQYF
TGTGCCAGCAGCCAAGAGCGAGGCGTCTCCGAGCAGTACTTC
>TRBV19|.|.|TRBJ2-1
CASSPGLFLSSYNEQFF
TGTGCCAGTAGTCCCGGACTTTTTCTAAGCTCCTACAATGAGCAGTTCTTC
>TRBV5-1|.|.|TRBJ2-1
CASQADSYNEQFF
TGCGCCAGCCAAGCGGACTCCTACAATGAGCAGTTCTTC
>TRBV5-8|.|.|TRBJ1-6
CASSFRQGGSPLHF
TGTGCCAGCAGCTTCAGGCAGGGCGGATCACCCCTCCACTTT
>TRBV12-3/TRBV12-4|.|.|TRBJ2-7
CASSLGSYEQYF
TGTGCCAGCAGTTTAGGTTCTTACGAGCAGTACTTC
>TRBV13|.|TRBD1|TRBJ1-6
CASSSVRDTGGPNSPLHF
TGTGCCAGCAGCTCCGTAAGGGACACAGGGGGTCCTAATTCACCCCTCCACTTT
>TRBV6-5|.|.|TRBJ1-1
CASSYSGGSEAFF
TGTGCCAGCAGTTACTCGGGAGGGAGCGAAGCTTTCTTT
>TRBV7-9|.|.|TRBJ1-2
CASSPPGYGYTF
TGTGCCAGCAGCCCCCCGGGATATGGCTACACCTTC
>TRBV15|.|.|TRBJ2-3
CATSREGGTSTDTQYF
TGTGCCACCAGCAGAGAAGGCGGGACTAGCACAGATACGCAGTATTTT
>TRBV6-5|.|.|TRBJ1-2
CASSPDWNYGYTF
TGTGCCAGCAGTCCCGACTGGAACTATGGCTACACCTTC
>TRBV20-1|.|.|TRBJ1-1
CSASMVRGRTEAFF
TGCAGTGCTAGTATGGTGCGGGGGCGGACTGAAGCTTTCTTT
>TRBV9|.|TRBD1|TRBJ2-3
CASSVEGQGLSTDTQYF
TGTGCCAGCAGCGTAGAAGGACAGGGGCTGAGCACAGATACGCAGTATTTT
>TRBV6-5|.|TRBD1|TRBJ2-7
CASSRQGVEQYF
TGTGCCAGCAGCCGACAGGGCGTCGAGCAGTACTTC
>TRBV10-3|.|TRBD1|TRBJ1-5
CAISDTQGYNSNQPQHF
TGTGCCATCAGTGACACACAGGGGTACAATAGCAATCAGCCCCAGCATTTT
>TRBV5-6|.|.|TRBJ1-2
CASSYDSAYGYTF
TGTGCCAGCAGCTATGACAGTGCCTATGGCTACACCTTC
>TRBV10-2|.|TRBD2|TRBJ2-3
CASSESLGLAGGLTQYF
TGCGCCAGCAGTGAGAGCCTGGGGCTAGCGGGGGGTCTAACGCAGTATTTT
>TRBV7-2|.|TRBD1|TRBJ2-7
CASSLGQGESYEQYF
TGTGCCAGCAGCTTAGGGCAGGGGGAGTCCTACGAGCAGTACTTC
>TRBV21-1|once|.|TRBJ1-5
CASSKQGDYSNQPQHF
TGTGCCAGCAGCAAACAAGGGGATTATAGCAATCAGCCCCAGCATTTT